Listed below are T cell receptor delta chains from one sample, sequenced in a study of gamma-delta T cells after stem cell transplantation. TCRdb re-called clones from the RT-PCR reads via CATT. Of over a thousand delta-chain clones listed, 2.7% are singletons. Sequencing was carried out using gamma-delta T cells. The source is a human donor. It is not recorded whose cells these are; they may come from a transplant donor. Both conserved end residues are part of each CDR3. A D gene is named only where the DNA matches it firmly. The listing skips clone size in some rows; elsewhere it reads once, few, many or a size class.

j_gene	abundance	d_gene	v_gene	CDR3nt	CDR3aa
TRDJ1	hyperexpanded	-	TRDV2	TGTGCCTGTGACCCCGTGGATACTGCGAGCCATAAACTCATCTTT	CACDPVDTASHKLIF
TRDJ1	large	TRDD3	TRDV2	TGTGCCTGTGATGTACTGGGGCCTTACACCGATAAACTCATCTTT	CACDVLGPYTDKLIF
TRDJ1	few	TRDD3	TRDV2	TGTGCCTGTGACGCCCTGAAGTTGGGGGATACGCGGAAAATCATCTTT	CACDALKLGDTRKIIF
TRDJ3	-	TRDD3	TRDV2	TGTGCCTGTGACATTGGGGCAACACTGGGGGCTAGCTCCTGGGACACCCGACAGATGTTTTTC	CACDIGATLGASSWDTRQMFF
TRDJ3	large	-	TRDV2	TGTGCCTGTGACAGAGGATTCGGGGAACTAACCTGGGACACCCGACAGATGTTTTTC	CACDRGFGELTWDTRQMFF
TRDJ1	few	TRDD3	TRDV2	TGTGCCTGTGACACCATTCCCCTCAGCCCACACCTGGGGGATATTCCTGGGACCGATAAACTCATCTTT	CACDTIPLSPHLGDIPGTDKLIF
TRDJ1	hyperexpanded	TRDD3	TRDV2	TGTGCCTGTGACACCATTTTCAGTACTGGGGGCCCCACGATCCATAAACTCATCTTT	CACDTIFSTGGPTIHKLIF
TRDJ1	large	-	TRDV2	TGTGCCTGTGACACCGTTGGATCTGGTTCCGATAAACTCATCTTT	CACDTVGSGSDKLIF
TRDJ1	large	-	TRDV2	TGTGCCTGTGACCCGGCATGGGGACCAGGCCCTCATAAACTCATCTTT	CACDPAWGPGPHKLIF
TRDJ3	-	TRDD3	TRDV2	TGTGCCTGTGACACGAGCGGTACTGGGGGATCCCACTCCTGGGACACCCGACAGATGTTTTTC	CACDTSGTGGSHSWDTRQMFF
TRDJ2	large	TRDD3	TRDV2	TGTGCCTGTGACCCAGTGGGGGATAAGGATTTGACAGCACAACTCTTCTTT	CACDPVGDKDLTAQLFF
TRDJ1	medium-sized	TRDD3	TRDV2	TGCGCCTGTGACACTCTGTCGGGGGATACGCAGACGGGGAAAAAACTCATCTTT	CACDTLSGDTQTGKKLIF
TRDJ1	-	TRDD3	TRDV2	TGTGCCTGTGACGCCCTACTGGGGGATACGGGGACGGCCTTACTGTACACCGATAAACTCATCTTT	CACDALLGDTGTALLYTDKLIF
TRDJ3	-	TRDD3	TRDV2	TGTGCCTGCCGGCGACTGGGGGAGTACACCCGACAGATGTTTTTC	CACRRLGEYTRQMFF
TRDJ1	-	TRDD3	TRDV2	TGTGCCTGTGACCGACTGGGGGATACACACACCGATAAACTCATCTTT	CACDRLGDTHTDKLIF
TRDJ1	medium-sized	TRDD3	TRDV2	TGTGCCTGTGACACTGTACTGGGGGACAGACCAACGTACACCGATAAACTCATCTTT	CACDTVLGDRPTYTDKLIF
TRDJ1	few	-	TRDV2	TGTGCCTGTGGCACCCTTCGGGGGACCTCGTACACCGATAAACTCATCTTT	CACGTLRGTSYTDKLIF
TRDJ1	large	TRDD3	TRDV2	TGTGCCTGTGACAGTTTGGCTGGGGGGTACACCGATAAACTCATCTTT	CACDSLAGGYTDKLIF
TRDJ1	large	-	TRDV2	TGTGCCTGTGACACCGTTGGGGGCTACACCGATAAACTCATCTTT	CACDTVGGYTDKLIF
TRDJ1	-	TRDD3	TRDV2	TGTGCCTGTGACATCGTTACGACTGGGGGATACGCTGGGAAACTCATCTTT	CACDIVTTGGYAGKLIF
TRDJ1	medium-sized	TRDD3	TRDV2	TGTGCCTGTGACACCGTGGAGACTCCTAGTAGATCACTGGGGGATGATGGAAGGACCGATAAACTCATCTTT	CACDTVETPSRSLGDDGRTDKLIF
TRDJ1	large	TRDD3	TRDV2	TGTGCCTGTGACACTCTGTCGGGGGATACGCAGACGGGGAAAAAACTCATCTTT	CACDTLSGDTQTGKKLIF
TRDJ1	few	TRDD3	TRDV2	TGTGCCTGTGACTCACTGGGGGATTTGGGCGATAAACTCATCTTT	CACDSLGDLGDKLIF
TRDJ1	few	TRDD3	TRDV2	TGTGCCTGTGACTCCCTACTGGGGGCCACCGATAAACTCATCTTT	CACDSLLGATDKLIF
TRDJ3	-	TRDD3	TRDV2	TGTGCCTGTGACACCGCGTGGGGGATACAGGAGGGCTCCTGGGACACCCGACAGATGTTTTTC	CACDTAWGIQEGSWDTRQMFF
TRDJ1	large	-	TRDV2	TGTGCCTGTGACGGAATTGCGCCTACGGAACCTGTACTGGACACCGATAAACTCATCTTT	CACDGIAPTEPVLDTDKLIF
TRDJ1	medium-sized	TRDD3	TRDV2	TGTGCCTGTGACTCGGCCCCACTGGGGGATATTCCTGGGACCGATAAACTCATCTTT	CACDSAPLGDIPGTDKLIF
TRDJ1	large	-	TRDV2	TGTGCCTGTGACACCGTTGGGGGGGTGACAAAAGAGCTCATCTTT	CACDTVGGVTKELIF
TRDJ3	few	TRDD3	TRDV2	TGTGCCTGTGATGTACTGGGGGAGTACACCCGACAGATGTTTTTC	CACDVLGEYTRQMFF
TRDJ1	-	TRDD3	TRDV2	TGTGCCTGTGACGTACTGGGGGATCAAGACACCGATAAACTCATCTTT	CACDVLGDQDTDKLIF
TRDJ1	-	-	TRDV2	TGTGCCTGTGACACCGTACTGAACACCGATAAACTCATCTTT	CACDTVLNTDKLIF
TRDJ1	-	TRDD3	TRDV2	TGTGCCTGTGATGTACTGGGGGATACTCCCGGCGATAAACTCATCTTT	CACDVLGDTPGDKLIF
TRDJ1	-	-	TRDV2	TGTGCCTGGGACGGATTGTCTGGGGCACCAAGGGACACCGATAAACGCATCTTT	CAWDGLSGAPRDTDKRIF
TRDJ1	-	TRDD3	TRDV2	TGTGCCTGTGACACCCTGATGGGGATACGCGGGGACACCGATAAACTCATCTTT	CACDTLMGIRGDTDKLIF
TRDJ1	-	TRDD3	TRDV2	TGTGCCTGTGACATACTGGGGGATCACACCGATAAACTCATCTTT	CACDILGDHTDKLIF
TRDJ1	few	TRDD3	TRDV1	TGTGCTCTTGGGGAACTAGGGAATGGCTGGCATACTGGGGGCCGCCTAGATAAACTCATCTTT	CALGELGNGWHTGGRLDKLIF
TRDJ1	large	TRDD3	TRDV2	TGTGCCTGTGACACGGTGGGGGACCTCGATAAACTCATCTTT	CACDTVGDLDKLIF
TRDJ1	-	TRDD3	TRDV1	TGTGCTCTTGGGGAACTACTACTACCAGGATACTGGGGGACCCGGTCCGACAACACCGATAAACTCATCTTT	CALGELLLPGYWGTRSDNTDKLIF
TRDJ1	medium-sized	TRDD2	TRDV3	TGTGCCTATCATTCCTACAGGGGTGGGGTCGATAAACTCATCTTT	CAYHSYRGGVDKLIF
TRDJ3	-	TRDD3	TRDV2	TGTGCCTGTGACACCGCGGGATGGGGGACCAGCTCCTGGGACACCCGACAGATGTTTTTC	CACDTAGWGTSSWDTRQMFF
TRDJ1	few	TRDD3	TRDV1	TGTGCTCTTGGGGGAGACGGCCTCCCTCTGATCTGGGGGATACTTGGGCCTTACACCGATAAACTCATCTTT	CALGGDGLPLIWGILGPYTDKLIF
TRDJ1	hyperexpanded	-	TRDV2	TGTGCCTGTGACACCGTGGGGCCTTCTTCTTACACCGATAAACTCATCTTT	CACDTVGPSSYTDKLIF
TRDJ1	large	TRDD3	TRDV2	TGTGCCTGTGACACCGTGGAGGCTCCTAGTAGATCACTGGGGGATGATGGAAGGACCGATAAACTCATCTTT	CACDTVEAPSRSLGDDGRTDKLIF
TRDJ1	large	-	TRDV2	TGTGCCTGTGACACCCTTGAGGGGGACTCCCACACCGATAAACTCATCTTT	CACDTLEGDSHTDKLIF
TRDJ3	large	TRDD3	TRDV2	TGTGCCTGCCGGCGACTGGGGGATACAGCCTGGGACACCCGACAGATGTTTTTC	CACRRLGDTAWDTRQMFF
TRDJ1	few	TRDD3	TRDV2	TGTGCCTGTGACACCGTGTCTGTGGGGGATTGGCCGGTGGCCGATAAACTCATCTTT	CACDTVSVGDWPVADKLIF
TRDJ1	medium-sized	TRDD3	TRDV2	TGTGCCTGTGATTCGGTCCCGTTAGTACTGGGGGATACGGAGTACACCGATAAACTCATCTTT	CACDSVPLVLGDTEYTDKLIF
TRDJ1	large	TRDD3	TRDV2	TGTGCCTGTGATGTACTGGGGGATACCCAGAGAGGGACCGATAAACTCATCTTT	CACDVLGDTQRGTDKLIF
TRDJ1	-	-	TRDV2	TGTGCCTGTGGCACCGTAGGGCCTCCTTCTTACACCGATAAACTCATCTTT	CACGTVGPPSYTDKLIF
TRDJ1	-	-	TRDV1	TGTGCTCTTGGGGATCCCTTCCCGCGGGGACTACTTCCCCGGGGGACCGATAAACCCATCTTT	CALGDPFPRGLLPRGTDKPIF
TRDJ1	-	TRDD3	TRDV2	TGTGCCTGTGACCCTATTATCTACGGAACTGGGGCCACCGATAAACTCATCTTT	CACDPIIYGTGATDKLIF
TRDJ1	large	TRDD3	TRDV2	TGTGCCTGTGACGTACTGGGGGATAACGATAAACTCATCTTT	CACDVLGDNDKLIF
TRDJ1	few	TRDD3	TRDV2	TGTGCCTGTGACCTCATTCATGGCTCTGGGGGATATTCCGATAAACTCATCTTT	CACDLIHGSGGYSDKLIF
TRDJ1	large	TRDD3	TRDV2	TGTGCCTGTGACACTGTGGGGATAACTTACGGCACCGATAAACTCATCTTT	CACDTVGITYGTDKLIF